Sequencing of this T cell receptor beta chain was carried out in a study of response to subunit inactivated influenza vaccine. Study conclusions and caveats: Only a handful of new T cells, the authors suggested, are recruited with each seasonal influenza vaccination.

There are a few counts of this clonotype. The antigen is undetermined. V was pared by 6 bases and J by 2 bases, with 8 bases of the junction left unmatched. This CDR3 has 15 residues. Germline V lookup: CDR1 SGHTA, CDR2 FQGNSA. TCRdb reprocessed the RT-PCR reads with MiXCR, giving one entry per CDR3 protein. The sample holds roughly 460,000 distinct CDR3 sequences, approximately 11% seen once. The starting material was PBMCs from blood, obtained 45 days after vaccination. The rearrangement uses TRBV7-2 and TRBJ2-3; 7 bases map to TRBD1. This receptor was identified in a man aged 50 to 60 who received an inactivated influenza vaccine. The chain's CDR3 is CASSKQTGHTDTQYF. Here the CDR3 DNA reads TGTGCCAGCAGTAAACAGACAGGGCACACAGATACGCAGTATTTT.